Listed below are T cell receptor beta chains from one sample, sequenced in a study of PD-1 and CTLA-4 blockade in melanoma. Produced via immunoSEQ multiplex PCR; TCRdb's table is partial and in-frame only. The table lists 20,000 to 25,000 clones, about 87% of them singletons. The material sequenced was CD8+ T cells from peripheral blood, taken before anti-PD-1 treatment. The receptors here all came from a human donor with melanoma. Each CDR3 is given with its conserved first and last residue. Each record gives: J gene, clone size, V gene, D gene, CDR3 DNA, CDR3 protein. The D gene is left open where the match is weak. Size is stated for part of the rows, as once, few or many counts, or as a class when the clone is expanded.

TRBJ2-2 | - | TRBV27 | - | TGTGCCAGCAGTTTGGGGGGCTTCACCGGGGAGCTGTTTTTT | CASSLGGFTGELFF
TRBJ2-5 | - | TRBV24-1 | TRBD1 | TGTGCCACCAGTGAAGGGCAGGGGGTGGTAGAGACCCAGTACTTC | CATSEGQGVVETQYF
TRBJ2-5 | - | TRBV7-2 | - | TGTGCCAGCAGCTTGGGGCTTGGGTGGGAGACCCAGTACTTC | CASSLGLGWETQYF
TRBJ2-2 | - | TRBV2 | - | TGTGCCAGCCCCAGGTCGAACACCGGGGAGCTGTTTTTT | CASPRSNTGELFF
TRBJ2-6 | once | TRBV6-4 | - | TGTGCCAGCAGTGAGGGATCGCGGACAGCTGGGGCCAACGTCCTGACTTTC | CASSEGSRTAGANVLTF
TRBJ2-5 | - | TRBV27 | TRBD2 | TGTGCCAGCAGACTTGGACTAGCGGGGGCGGAGACCCAGTACTTC | CASRLGLAGAETQYF
TRBJ1-4 | - | TRBV10-3 | - | TGTGCCATCAGTGAGTCTGGGCAGGGTGAAAAACTGTTTTTT | CAISESGQGEKLFF
TRBJ1-6 | - | TRBV5-1 | TRBD1 | TGCGCCAGCAGCCACCGACAGGGGGATTCACCCCTCCACTTT | CASSHRQGDSPLHF
TRBJ1-1 | - | TRBV9 | - | TGTGCCAGCAGCGTAGATGGGGGGGCCACTGAAGCTTTCTTT | CASSVDGGATEAFF
TRBJ2-1 | - | TRBV4-1 | TRBD2 | TGCGCCAGCAGCCAGGATAGCGGGGGGCCGGGCTCGAATGAGCAGTTCTTC | CASSQDSGGPGSNEQFF
TRBJ2-1 | - | TRBV27 | - | TGTGCCAGCAGTTTTGTTGCGGCCGCCGATACGGAGCAGTTCTTC | CASSFVAAADTEQFF
TRBJ2-7 | - | TRBV5-6 | - | TGTGCCAGCAGCTTGAAGGGGGGCGCCGAGCAGTACTTC | CASSLKGGAEQYF
TRBJ2-7 | - | TRBV3-1/TRBV3-2 | - | TGTGCCAGCAGCCAAGATCGGGGGCCGCGGGAGCAGTACTTC | CASSQDRGPREQYF
TRBJ2-7 | - | TRBV5-5 | - | TGTGCCAGCAGCACAAACACTGGGCAGGTCCACGAGCAGTACTTC | CASSTNTGQVHEQYF
TRBJ2-1 | - | TRBV5-6 | - | TGTGCCAGCAGCTTGGGAGACAATGAGCAGTTCTTC | CASSLGDNEQFF
TRBJ1-2 | - | TRBV19 | - | TGTGCCAGTAGTATGGGCGGCAGCTACGGGTATGGCTACACCTTC | CASSMGGSYGYGYTF
TRBJ1-1 | - | TRBV12-3/TRBV12-4 | - | TGTGCCAGCAGTCCCCGGGGAGGGGGAGCTTTCTTT | CASSPRGGGAFF
TRBJ2-5 | - | TRBV6-5 | - | TGTGCCAGCAGGGAGGGAGAGACCCAGTACTTC | CASREGETQYF
TRBJ2-1 | - | TRBV27 | - | TGTGCCAGCAGTTTATTCGTGGGGGATAGCTCCTACAATGAGCAGTTCTTC | CASSLFVGDSSYNEQFF
TRBJ2-2 | - | TRBV27 | - | TGTGCCAGCAGTCTTGGACTCAACACCGGGGAGCTGTTTTTT | CASSLGLNTGELFF
TRBJ2-2 | - | TRBV5-4 | - | TGTGCCAGCAGCTCAGTTCTAGCGTCCGGGGAGCTGTTTTTT | CASSSVLASGELFF
TRBJ1-1 | - | TRBV10-1 | - | TGCGCCAGCAGCATTCTGGGGTTGGGTGAAGCTTTCTTT | CASSILGLGEAFF
TRBJ1-2 | - | TRBV9 | - | TGTGCCAGCAGCGGGAGCATCTATGGCTACACCTTC | CASSGSIYGYTF
TRBJ2-7 | - | TRBV27 | - | TGTGCCAGCAGTTTTGGACACGAATCCTACGAGCAGTACTTC | CASSFGHESYEQYF
TRBJ1-1 | - | TRBV29-1 | TRBD1 | TGCAGCGTCACAGGGGTGGGCACTGAAGCTTTCTTT | CSVTGVGTEAFF
TRBJ2-4 | - | TRBV4-2 | - | TGTGCCAGCAGCCAAGAAACAGGACATCAGTACTTC | CASSQETGHQYF
TRBJ1-4 | once | TRBV2 | - | TGTGCCAGCAGTGAAGCGGGCTCGGCTAATGAAAAACTGTTTTTT | CASSEAGSANEKLFF
TRBJ1-2 | - | TRBV5-8 | - | TGTGCCAGCAGCTTGGAAAGGGAGGAAGGCTATGGCTACACCTTC | CASSLEREEGYGYTF
TRBJ1-3 | - | TRBV6-5 | TRBD1 | TGTGCCAGCAGGCCGGGACAGGGGAACACCATATATTTT | CASRPGQGNTIYF
TRBJ1-6 | - | TRBV19 | TRBD1 | TGTGCCAGTAGTTGGGACAGGAATTATTCACCCCTCCACTTT | CASSWDRNYSPLHF
TRBJ1-1 | once | TRBV30 | - | TGTGCCTGGAGTGTGGAGGAAGGCGGCACTGAAGCTTTCTTT | CAWSVEEGGTEAFF
TRBJ2-7 | - | TRBV30 | TRBD2 | TGTGCCTGGACCCCAACCCCTCTAGCGGGGGGCTACGCGTACGAGCAGTACTTC | CAWTPTPLAGGYAYEQYF
TRBJ1-1 | - | TRBV27 | - | TGTGCCAGCAGTCCAACAGGGAACACTGAAGCTTTCTTT | CASSPTGNTEAFF
TRBJ1-2 | - | TRBV6-5 | - | TGTGCCAGCAGCCTCGGGAGAGCTAACTATGGCTACACCTTC | CASSLGRANYGYTF
TRBJ1-1 | - | TRBV7-8 | TRBD1 | TGTGCCAGCAGCTCACTGGGACAGGGCCAAGTCGGGGACACTGAAGCTTTCTTT | CASSSLGQGQVGDTEAFF
TRBJ1-1 | few | TRBV27 | - | TGTGCCAGCAGTACAGGGTATGAAGCTTTCTTT | CASSTGYEAFF
TRBJ1-2 | - | TRBV28 | - | TGTGCCAGCAGTTTGGGGGGGACCGGGCTTGGCTACACCTTC | CASSLGGTGLGYTF
TRBJ2-2 | - | TRBV4-3 | TRBD2 | TGCGCCAGCAGCCATGGGAGGGGGAACACCGGGGAGCTGTTTTTT | CASSHGRGNTGELFF
TRBJ1-4 | - | TRBV28 | TRBD1 | TGTGCCAGCAGTCCCCGACAGGGAGCTGAAAAACTGTTTTTT | CASSPRQGAEKLFF
TRBJ1-2 | - | TRBV29-1 | TRBD1 | TGCAGCGTCGATACAAAACTGGACAGGGCGGGCTATGGCTACACCTTC | CSVDTKLDRAGYGYTF
TRBJ2-5 | once | TRBV3-1/TRBV3-2 | - | TGTGCCAGCAGCCAAGATAGTGGAGGCCAAGAGACCCAGTACTTC | CASSQDSGGQETQYF
TRBJ2-5 | - | TRBV7-8 | - | TGTGCCAGCAGCCAAGCAGGGCATCAAGAGACCCAGTACTTC | CASSQAGHQETQYF
TRBJ1-1 | - | TRBV18 | TRBD1 | TGTGCCAGCTCACCCGAGGGACAGATGAACACTGAAGCTTTCTTT | CASSPEGQMNTEAFF
TRBJ2-1 | - | TRBV7-9 | - | TGTGCCAGCAGCCCTGGGGTCGGGCGCCTCTCCTACAATGAGCAGTTCTTC | CASSPGVGRLSYNEQFF
TRBJ2-3 | - | TRBV5-1 | TRBD1 | TGCGCCAGCAGCTTGTGGGGGAACAGGGGCGCCGCAGATACGCAGTATTTT | CASSLWGNRGAADTQYF
TRBJ1-2 | - | TRBV4-3 | - | TGCGCCAGCAGCCAAGATGGGGGTGATTTCTATGGCTACACCTTC | CASSQDGGDFYGYTF
TRBJ2-1 | - | TRBV19 | - | TGTGCCAGTAGTATAGCGGGGTTGCTCGGGAATGAGCAGTTCTTC | CASSIAGLLGNEQFF
TRBJ2-7 | once | TRBV29-1 | - | TGCAGCGTTGAAACAGGGAGGGGAGGATACGAGCAGTACTTC | CSVETGRGGYEQYF
TRBJ2-1 | medium-sized | TRBV11-2 | - | TGTGCCAGCAGCTTAGCACTAGCCTACAATGAGCAGTTCTTC | CASSLALAYNEQFF
TRBJ2-3 | - | TRBV9 | TRBD2 | TGTGCCAGCAGCGTAGTGAGCGGGGGGGCCTCGGACACAGATACGCAGTATTTT | CASSVVSGGASDTDTQYF